This record covers a single T cell receptor beta chain. Repertoires were generated with immunoSEQ multiplex PCR, while TCRdb's copy carries only in-frame clones and drops some. The sample lists about 95,000 clones; 84% were seen once. CDR1 SGHDT and CDR2 YYEEEE come from the germline V gene. The CDR3 covers 16 residues. Germline trimming cut 3 bases from V and 5 bases from J; bases unmatched to any gene: 7. These data belong to a study of blood T cell repertoires in COVID-19. Study at large: Sources were T cells, B-cell-depleted T cells, or PBMCs; the material itself was cDNA or gDNA.

This TCR was recovered from a human donor in a cohort sampled during active COVID-19. The chain links TRBV5-6 to TRBJ2-2; 10 bases are a match to TRBD1. Sequenced input: peripheral blood. CDR3 in DNA: TGTGCCAGCAGCTCACTCGGGGACAGGGGAACCGGGGAGCTGTTTTTT. Translated, it gives CASSSLGDRGTGELFF. The whole variable domain, filled in from reference TRBV5-6 and TRBJ2-2, reads DAGVTQSPTHLIKTRGQQVTLRCSPKSGHDTVSWYQQALGQGPQFIFQYYEEEERQRGNFPDRFSGHQFPNYSSELNVNALLLGDSALYLCASSSLGDRGTGELFFGEGSRLTVL.